A single TCR beta chain is shown here with its context. This entry is derived from a study of blood T cell repertoires in COVID-19. Whole-study context: From T cells, B-cell-depleted T cells, or PBMCs came the material, which was cDNA or gDNA.

The protocol was immunoSEQ multiplex PCR, while the TCRdb copy is restricted to in-frame clones and leaves out a portion. The sample consists of about 300,000 clones, 89% of them appearing once. CDR3 length: 14 amino acids. Germline CDR1 SSHAT, CDR2 FNYEAQ (reference sequence). Sequences were obtained from PBMCs or T cells enriched from blood (not recorded which). The chain links TRBV7-7 to TRBJ2-1; D may be TRBD2 (6 bases). This clonotype was sampled from a woman aged 35 to 49 who had recovered from COVID-19. The CDR3 DNA reads TGTGCTAGCGGCGTTAGCGGATTCTACAATGAGCAGTTCTTC. Its translation: CASGVSGFYNEQFF.